The entry below describes one T cell receptor (beta chain). What it binds is not known. The data stem from a study of blood T cells in healthy people across ages. Notes on the study in general: Expanded clonotype shifts may have been confounded, as the donors had an unknown CMV status.

Combining a sample-barcoded 5' primer with a J-beta primer mix, a second PCR ran for roughly 7 to 12 cycles. In TCRdb, the 5' RACE reads were re-called with MiXCR into one record per CDR3 protein. Of under 1,000,000 distinct CDR3 sequences listed, about 46% were seen once; the top ten hold around a sixth. What was sequenced was blood. The origin of this receptor is a man older than 75 in good health.

This chain's CDR3 is CASSAHGPTQYF. DNA of the CDR3: TGCGCCAGCAGCGCCCACGGGCCGACCCAGTACTTC. The V gene is TRBV5-1, the J gene TRBJ2-7; no reliable D call. TRBJ2-5 matches the DNA end more closely, so the J call is doubtful. CDR3 length equals 12 residues. Germline loops: CDR1 SGHRS, CDR2 YFSETQ.